The clone carrying this T cell receptor beta chain was counted once. Under the authors' procedure: Scientists estimated how many nucleated cells there were by amplifying reference gene primers. Sequenced by immunoSEQ multiplex PCR; TCRdb stores in-frame clones only, minus some. The V and J calls and clone size were taken over from that table, and D and trimming were inferred from the DNA. The data contain fewer than 200,000 clones, around 90% of them seen just once; the ten biggest clones take up approximately 0.5%. The data stem from a study of blood T cell repertoires in COVID-19. The overall study: Italy, Spain and the United States were the sources of the convalescent and acute COVID-19 samples. T cells, B-cell-depleted T cells, or PBMCs supplied cDNA or gDNA.

CDR1 and CDR2 (germline): SQVTM, ANQGSEA. This CDR3 region has 11 residues. V shed 0 bases and J shed 4 bases, with 3 bases lying between them. Source material: peripheral blood. The TCR originated in a man between 50 and 59 years old with acute or convalescent COVID-19. V is TRBV29-1 and J is TRBJ1-2, with D hard to call. The CDR3 region has the DNA TGCAGCGTTGAAGAGGCCTATGGCTACACCTTC. It is translated as CSVEEAYGYTF.